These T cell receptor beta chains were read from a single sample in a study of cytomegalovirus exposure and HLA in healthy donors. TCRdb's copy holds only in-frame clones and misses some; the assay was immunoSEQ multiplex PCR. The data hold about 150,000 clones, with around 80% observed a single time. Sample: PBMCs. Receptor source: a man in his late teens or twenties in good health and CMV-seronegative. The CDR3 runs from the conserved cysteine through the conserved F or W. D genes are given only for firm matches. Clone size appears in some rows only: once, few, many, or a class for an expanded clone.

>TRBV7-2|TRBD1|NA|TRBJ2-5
TGTGCCAGCAGCCGTCAGACAGGGCAAGAGACCCAGTACTTC
CASSRQTGQETQYF
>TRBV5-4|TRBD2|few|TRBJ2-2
TGTGCCAGCAGCTCCCGCCTTAGGACTAGCGGGAGGACCGGGGAGCTGTTTTTT
CASSSRLRTSGRTGELFF
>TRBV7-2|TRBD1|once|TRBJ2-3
TGTGCCAGCAGCCATGGGACAGGGACAGATACGCAGTATTTT
CASSHGTGTDTQYF
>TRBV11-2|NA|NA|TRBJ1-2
TGTGCCAGCAGCTTAGTATTCGCTGGGGGACACTTTAACTATGGCTACACCTTC
CASSLVFAGGHFNYGYTF
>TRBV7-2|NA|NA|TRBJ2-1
TGTGCCAGCAGCTCCTACCGCGACAATGAGCAGTTCTTC
CASSSYRDNEQFF
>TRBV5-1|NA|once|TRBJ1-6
TGCGCCAGCAGCGAACGACAGAGCCCGGCTAATTCACCCCTCCACTTT
CASSERQSPANSPLHF
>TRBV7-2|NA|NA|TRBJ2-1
TGTGCCAGCAAGGACTATGGGATGGATGAGCAGTTCTTC
CASKDYGMDEQFF
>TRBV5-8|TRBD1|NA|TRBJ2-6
TGTGCCAGCAGCTCGGGACAGGGGGCCGGGGCCAACGTCCTGACTTTC
CASSSGQGAGANVLTF
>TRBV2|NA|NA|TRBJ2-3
TGTGCCAGCAGTGAACCGAAGGGTAGGGGCAGGCAAAGAGATACGCAGTATTTT
CASSEPKGRGRQRDTQYF
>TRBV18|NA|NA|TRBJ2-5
TGTGCCAGCTCACGAGACAGAAAAGAGACCCAGTACTTC
CASSRDRKETQYF
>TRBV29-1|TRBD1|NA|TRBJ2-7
TGCAGCGTGGGACAGGATAATGACTACGAGCAGTACTTC
CSVGQDNDYEQYF
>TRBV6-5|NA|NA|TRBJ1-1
TGTGCCAGCAGTCCTCGGACTGGAAACACTGAAGCTTTCTTT
CASSPRTGNTEAFF
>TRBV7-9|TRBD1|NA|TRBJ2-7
TGTGCCAGCACTACAGGGGACGAAAAGTACGAGCAGTACTTC
CASTTGDEKYEQYF
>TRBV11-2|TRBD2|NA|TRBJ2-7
TGTGCCAGCAGCTTAACCGCGGGGGAGATCGGCTTC
CASSLTAGEIGF
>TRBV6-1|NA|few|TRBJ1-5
TGTGCCAGCAGCTGGACTGCTAATCAGCCCCAGCATTTT
CASSWTANQPQHF
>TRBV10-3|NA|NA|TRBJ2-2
TGTGCCATCAGTGAGTCGAATCAAGGGGTAGGAACCGGGGAGCTGTTTTTT
CAISESNQGVGTGELFF
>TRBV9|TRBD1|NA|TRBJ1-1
TGTGCCAGCAGCGCTTGGGGGACAGGGGGGAACACTGAAGCTTTCTTT
CASSAWGTGGNTEAFF
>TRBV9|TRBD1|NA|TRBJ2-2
TGTGCCAGCAGCGTACAGGGGGTAAACACCGGGGAGCTGTTTTTT
CASSVQGVNTGELFF